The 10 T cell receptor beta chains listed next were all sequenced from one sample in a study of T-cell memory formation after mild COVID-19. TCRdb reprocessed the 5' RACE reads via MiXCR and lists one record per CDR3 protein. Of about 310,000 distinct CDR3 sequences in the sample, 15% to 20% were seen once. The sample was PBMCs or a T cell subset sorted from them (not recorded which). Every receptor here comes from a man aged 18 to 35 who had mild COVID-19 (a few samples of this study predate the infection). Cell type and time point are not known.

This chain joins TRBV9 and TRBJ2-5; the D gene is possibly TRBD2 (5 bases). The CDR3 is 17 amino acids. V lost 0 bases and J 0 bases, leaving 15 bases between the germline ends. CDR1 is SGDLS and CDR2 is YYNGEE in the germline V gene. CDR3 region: CASSVAGRDSYQETQYF. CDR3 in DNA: TGTGCCAGCAGCGTAGCGGGGAGAGACTCTTACCAAGAGACCCAGTACTTC. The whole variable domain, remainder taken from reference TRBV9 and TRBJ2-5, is DSGVTQTPKHLITATGQRVTLRCSPRSGDLSVYWYQQSLDQGLQFLIQYYNGEERAKGNILERFSAQQFPDLHSELNLSSLELGDSALYFCASSVAGRDSYQETQYFGPGTRLLVL.

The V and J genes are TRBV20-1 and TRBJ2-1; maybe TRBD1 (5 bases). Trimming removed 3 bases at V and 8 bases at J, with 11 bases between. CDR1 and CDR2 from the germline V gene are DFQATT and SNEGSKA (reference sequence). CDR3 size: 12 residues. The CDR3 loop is CSASRVGDEQFF. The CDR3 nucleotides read TGCAGTGCTAGCAGGGTAGGCGATGAGCAGTTCTTC.

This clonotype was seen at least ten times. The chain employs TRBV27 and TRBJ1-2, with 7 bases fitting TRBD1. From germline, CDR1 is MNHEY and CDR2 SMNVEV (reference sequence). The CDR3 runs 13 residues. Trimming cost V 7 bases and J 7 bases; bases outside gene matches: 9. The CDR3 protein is CASKPGGAFGYTF. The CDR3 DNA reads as TGTGCCAGCAAACCAGGGGGTGCTTTTGGCTACACCTTC.

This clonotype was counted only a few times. In DNA, the CDR3 is TGTGCCAGCAGGCGAGGGACAGGGGGAGGGGAGCAGTTCTTC. Translation: CASRRGTGGGEQFF. This chain joins TRBV12-3 or TRBV12-4 and TRBJ2-1; 11 positions match TRBD1. The CDR3 loop spans 14 amino acids. V lost 6 bases, J lost 10 bases, and 8 bases stayed unmatched.

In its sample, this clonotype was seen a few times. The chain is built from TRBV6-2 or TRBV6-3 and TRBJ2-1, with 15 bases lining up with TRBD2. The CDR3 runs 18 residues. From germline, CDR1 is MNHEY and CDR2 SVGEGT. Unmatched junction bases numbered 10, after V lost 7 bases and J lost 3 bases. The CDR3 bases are TGTGCCAGCACTGATACCGGGACTAGCGGGGGGCTCTACAATGAGCAGTTCTTC. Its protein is CASTDTGTSGGLYNEQFF.

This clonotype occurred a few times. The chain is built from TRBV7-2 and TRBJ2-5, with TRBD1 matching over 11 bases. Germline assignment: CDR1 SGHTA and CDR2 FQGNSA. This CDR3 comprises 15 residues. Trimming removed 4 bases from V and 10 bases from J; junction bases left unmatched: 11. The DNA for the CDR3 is TGTGCCAGCAGCTCGAGACCCGGGACAGGGGGAGACCAGTACTTC. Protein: CASSSRPGTGGDQYF.

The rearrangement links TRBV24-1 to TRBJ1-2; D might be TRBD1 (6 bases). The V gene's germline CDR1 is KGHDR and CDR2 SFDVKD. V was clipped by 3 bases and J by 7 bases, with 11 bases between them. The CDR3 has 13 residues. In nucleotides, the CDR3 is TGTGCCACCAGTGATCTACAGGGACGTGGCTACACCTTC. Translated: CATSDLQGRGYTF.

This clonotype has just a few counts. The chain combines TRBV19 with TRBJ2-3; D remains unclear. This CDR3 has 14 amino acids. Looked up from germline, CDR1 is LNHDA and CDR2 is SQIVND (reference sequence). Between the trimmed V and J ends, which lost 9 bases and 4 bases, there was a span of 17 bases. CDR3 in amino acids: CASKPRLDSDTQYF. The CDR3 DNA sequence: TGTGCCAGCAAGCCCAGACTCGACTCAGATACGCAGTATTTT. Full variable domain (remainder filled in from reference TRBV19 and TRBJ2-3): DGGITQSPKYLFRKEGQNVTLSCEQNLNHDAMYWYRQDPGQGLRLIYYSQIVNDFQKGDIAEGYSVSREKKESFPLTVTSAQKNPTAFYLCASKPRLDSDTQYFGPGTRLTVL.

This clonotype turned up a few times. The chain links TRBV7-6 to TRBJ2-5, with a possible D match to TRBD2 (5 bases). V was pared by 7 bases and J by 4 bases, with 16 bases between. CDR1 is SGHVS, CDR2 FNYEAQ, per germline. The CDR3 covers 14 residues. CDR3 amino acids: CASTPSRARETQYF. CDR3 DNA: TGTGCCAGCACCCCTAGCCGGGCCCGAGAGACCCAGTACTTC.

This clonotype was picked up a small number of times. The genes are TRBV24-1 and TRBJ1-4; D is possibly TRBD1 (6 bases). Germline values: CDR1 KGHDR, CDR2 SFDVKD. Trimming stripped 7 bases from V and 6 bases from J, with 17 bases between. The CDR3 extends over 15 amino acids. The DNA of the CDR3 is TGTGCCACCAGCCTCTCAGGGGAAGCGGATGAAAAACTGTTTTTT. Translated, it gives CATSLSGEADEKLFF.